These 30 T cell receptor beta chains came from one sample sequenced in a study of blood T cell repertoires in COVID-19. The repertoire was sequenced with immunoSEQ multiplex PCR; TCRdb's copy has only in-frame clones and lacks some. The table includes under 35,000 clones, 85% to 90% detected once. Sequenced: peripheral blood. The receptors were sampled from a human donor in a cohort sampled during active COVID-19.

This chain links TRBV4-1 with TRBJ2-7; a possible D gene is TRBD2 (6 bases). The germline V gene encodes CDR1 MGHRA and CDR2 YSYEKL. The CDR3 consists of 14 residues. V lost 3 bases to trimming and J lost 4 bases, with 13 bases between them. CDR3 nucleotide sequence: TGCGCCAGCAGCCAGGGCCTAGCGTCTTACGAGCAGTACTTC. This sequence encodes CASSQGLASYEQYF.

In its sample, this clone was seen a few times. This rearrangement joins TRBV7-8 to TRBJ2-2, with D maybe TRBD2 (5 bases). The V gene's germline CDR1 is SGHVS and CDR2 FQNEAQ. The CDR3 spans 13 residues. V gave up 5 bases and J gave up 6 bases, with 10 bases separating them. This chain's CDR3 is CASSTRGAGELFF. The DNA for the CDR3 is TGTGCCAGCAGCACACGGGGAGCCGGGGAGCTGTTTTTT.

The chain combines TRBV5-1 with TRBJ1-2, with D unclear. CDR3 length equals 14 residues. Trimming took off 1 base at V and 6 bases at J, with 13 bases between the two ends. The germline V gene encodes CDR1 SGHRS and CDR2 YFSETQ. CDR3 nucleotides: TGCGCCAGCAGCTTGAGTTGGACGGGGAATGGCTACACCTTC. Its translation: CASSLSWTGNGYTF. The full variable domain, in which reference TRBV5-1 and TRBJ1-2 provide the parts outside the CDR3, is KAGVTQTPRYLIKTRGQQVTLSCSPISGHRSVSWYQQTPGQGLQFLFEYFSETQRNKGNFPGRFSGRQFSNSRSEMNVSTLELGDSALYLCASSLSWTGNGYTFGSGTRLTVV.

The chain combines TRBV6-4 with TRBJ1-5, with a weak D call TRBD1 (5 bases). CDR1 and CDR2 (germline): MRHNA, SNTAGT. V shed 6 bases and J shed 1 base, with 13 bases lying between them. This CDR3 is 15 amino acids long. CDR3 residues: CASRGRDTSNQPQHF. The CDR3 DNA is TGTGCCAGCAGAGGCAGGGATACGAGCAATCAGCCCCAGCATTTT.

V gene TRBV24-1 combines with J gene TRBJ2-2, with D perhaps matching TRBD1 (5 bases). Trimming shortened V by 0 bases and J by 3 bases, and 7 bases separated the two germline ends. Germline V gene data show CDR1 as KGHDR and CDR2 as SFDVKD. This CDR3 contains 15 residues. The CDR3 nucleotides read TGTGCCACCAGTGATTTGCAAGGGGACACCGGGGAGCTGTTTTTT. This codes for CATSDLQGDTGELFF.

The DNA of the CDR3 is TGCGCCAGCAGCCAAGGCGGGACAGCTGACGAGCAGTACTTC. Encoded protein: CASSQGGTADEQYF. The V gene is TRBV4-1, the J gene TRBJ2-7; D is perhaps TRBD1 (7 bases). Germline CDR1 is MGHRA and CDR2 is YSYEKL. Trimming pared 1 base from V and 5 bases from J, leaving 12 bases between. The length of the CDR3 is 14 residues.

V gene TRBV7-9 combines with J gene TRBJ2-2; 9 bases agree with TRBD1. Germline trimming cut 5 bases from V and 1 base from J; bases unmatched to any gene: 11. Germline CDR1 is SEHNR and CDR2 is FQNEAQ (reference sequence). CDR3 size: 18 residues. CDR3 region: CASSTNFWDRVNTGELFF. The CDR3 DNA is TGTGCCAGCAGCACAAATTTTTGGGACAGGGTGAACACCGGGGAGCTGTTTTTT.

The rearrangement joins TRBV4-3 to TRBJ2-2, with 10 bases fitting TRBD2. Germline lookup yields CDR1 LGHNA and CDR2 YSLEER. V gave up 4 bases and J gave up 4 bases; unmatched junction bases: 12. The CDR3 runs 18 residues. CDR3 protein: CASSPQRGGNQITGELFF. The CDR3 DNA is TGCGCCAGCAGCCCCCAGCGGGGGGGGAACCAAATCACCGGGGAGCTGTTTTTT.

The gene calls are TRBV19 and TRBJ2-3; D call uncertain. Germline V lookup: CDR1 LNHDA, CDR2 SQIVND (reference sequence). There are 15 residues in the CDR3. V dropped 9 bases and J dropped 2 bases, with 18 bases sitting between them. As DNA, the CDR3 is TGTGCCAGCCGTAGTGAGAGATCCTTCACAGATACGCAGTATTTT. Protein sequence: CASRSERSFTDTQYF.

V usage is TRBV24-1 and J usage is TRBJ2-2; TRBD1 aligns across 7 bases. V lost 9 bases to trimming and J lost 6 bases; unmatched junction nucleotides: 3. CDR1 and CDR2 from the germline V gene are KGHDR and SFDVKD. The CDR3 is 12 amino acids. The DNA of the CDR3 is TGTGCCACCGTCACAGGGGCCGGGGAGCTGTTTTTT. The encoded protein is CATVTGAGELFF.

The V gene is TRBV5-6, the J gene TRBJ1-1; possible D gene TRBD1, 5 bases. The germline V gene encodes CDR1 SGHDT and CDR2 YYEEEE. The CDR3 is 13 amino acids. V lost 6 bases and J 4 bases, leaving 13 bases between the germline ends. The CDR3 DNA reads as TGTGCCAGCATCCTCCGGGGACTCACTGAAGCTTTCTTT. As protein: CASILRGLTEAFF.

The rearrangement uses TRBV7-2 and TRBJ1-1; 9 bases are shared with TRBD1. The CDR3 has 14 amino acids. V gave up 5 bases and J gave up 7 bases; unmatched junction bases: 8. Germline-derived CDR1 and CDR2 are SGHTA and FQGNSA. CDR3: CASSLRDRVNEAFF. DNA of the CDR3: TGTGCCAGCAGCCTCCGGGACAGGGTCAATGAAGCTTTCTTT.

The chain employs TRBV27 and TRBJ1-4, with a weak D call TRBD1 (6 bases). The germline V gene encodes CDR1 MNHEY and CDR2 SMNVEV (reference sequence). V dropped 2 bases and J dropped 7 bases, with 14 bases sitting between them. The CDR3 extends over 15 amino acids. As DNA, the CDR3 is TGTGCCAGCAGTTTAATTAGGGGGTCGGGTGAAAAACTGTTTTTT. Translated, it gives CASSLIRGSGEKLFF.

This chain links TRBV9 with TRBJ2-2; 8 bases match TRBD1. V lost 3 bases to trimming and J lost 9 bases; unmatched junction nucleotides: 13. CDR1 and CDR2 from the germline V gene are SGDLS and YYNGEE. This CDR3 has 16 residues. CDR3 region: CASSGETGVIARELFF. The CDR3 DNA sequence: TGTGCCAGCAGCGGGGAGACAGGGGTTATCGCCAGGGAGCTGTTTTTT.

V gene TRBV5-8 combines with J gene TRBJ2-3; 9 bases map to TRBD2. Losses at the gene ends were 7 bases for V and 4 bases for J; bases not matched to a gene: 10. The CDR3 runs to 15 residues. Germline assignment: CDR1 SGHTS and CDR2 YDEGEE. This CDR3 reads CASGLGGGAADTQYF. For the CDR3, the DNA is TGTGCCAGCGGACTAGGCGGGGGGGCCGCAGATACGCAGTATTTT.

The rearrangement joins TRBV6-5 to TRBJ1-4; 8 nucleotides line up with TRBD1. CDR1 and CDR2 (germline): MNHEY, SVGAGI. With 6 bases clipped from V and 8 bases from J, the junction kept 5 bases outside the gene matches. The CDR3 contains 13 residues. The CDR3 DNA follows: TGTGCCAGCAGCGGACAGGGCTTCGAAAAACTGTTTTTT. It is translated as CASSGQGFEKLFF.

V gene TRBV29-1 combines with J gene TRBJ2-7, with 8 bases that match TRBD1. Germline V gene lookup returns CDR1 SQVTM and CDR2 ANQGSEA. The CDR3 runs to 12 residues. The ends lost 7 bases at V and 5 bases at J; junction bases unmatched: 7. CDR3: CSAGKTGDEQYF. Written as DNA, the CDR3 is TGCAGCGCCGGAAAGACAGGGGACGAGCAGTACTTC.

This clone came up once. CDR3 protein: CASSLGQGGYEQYF. The CDR3 nucleotides are TGTGCCAGCAGCTTAGGCCAGGGTGGCTACGAGCAGTACTTC. The rearrangement joins TRBV7-9 to TRBJ2-7, with D perhaps matching TRBD1 (5 bases). Trimming removed 1 base from V and 3 bases from J, with 10 bases in between. Germline V gene sequence: CDR1 SEHNR, CDR2 FQNEAQ (reference sequence). The CDR3 runs 14 residues.

V gene TRBV7-3 combines with J gene TRBJ2-5, with 9 positions matching TRBD1. Per germline, CDR1 SGHTA and CDR2 FQGTGA. The CDR3 length is 15 residues. Losses at the gene ends were 3 bases for V and 0 bases for J; bases not matched to a gene: 2. The CDR3 DNA is TGTGCCAGCAGCTTTGGGGACAGGGACCAAGAGACCCAGTACTTC. Its translation: CASSFGDRDQETQYF. The full variable domain, rest sourced from reference TRBV7-3 and TRBJ2-5, is GAGVSQTPSNKVTEKGKYVELRCDPISGHTALYWYRQSLGQGPEFLIYFQGTGAADDSGLPNDRFFAVRPEGSVSTLKIQRTERGDSAVYLCASSFGDRDQETQYFGPGTRLLVL.

CDR3 in amino acids: CASSYGALAGELFF. The CDR3 DNA is TGTGCCAGCAGTTACGGAGCTCTTGCGGGGGAGCTGTTTTTT. The chain couples TRBV6-6 to TRBJ2-2; D gene unclear. CDR3 size: 14 residues. The V end was cut by 2 bases, the J end by 8 bases, with 12 bases between. Germline CDR1 and CDR2: MNHNY and SVGAGI (reference sequence).

The chain recombines TRBV6-6 with TRBJ2-5, with TRBD2 identical over 8 bases. Germline V gives CDR1 MNHNY, CDR2 SVGAGI (reference sequence). The CDR3 is 16 amino acids. V shed 0 bases and J 2 bases; nucleotides not matched to a gene: 5. CDR3: CASSYSGLVVQETQYF. The CDR3 DNA reads TGTGCCAGCAGTTACTCGGGACTAGTCGTGCAAGAGACCCAGTACTTC.

CDR3 sequence: CASSLGSGGPDTQYF. The CDR3 DNA sequence: TGTGCCAGCAGCTTAGGTAGCGGGGGCCCAGATACGCAGTATTTT. This sequence joins TRBV7-2 and TRBJ2-3, with TRBD2 matching over 9 bases. The length of the CDR3 is 15 residues. Germline trimming cut 1 base from V and 4 bases from J; bases unmatched to any gene: 3. The germline gives CDR1 SGHTA, CDR2 FQGNSA.

This clone appeared once. CDR3 region: CASSARSNQETQYF. The CDR3 nucleotides are TGTGCCAGCAGCGCTCGCAGTAACCAAGAGACCCAGTACTTC. The chain recombines TRBV13 with TRBJ2-5; D call uncertain. This CDR3 is built from 14 residues. The germline CDR1 and CDR2 sequences are PRHDT and FYEKMQ (reference sequence). V was shortened by 5 bases and J by 0 bases, with 10 bases between the two germline ends.

The CDR3 is CASSPRGQRGPMADTQYF. As DNA, the CDR3 is TGTGCCAGCAGCCCCAGAGGTCAGCGGGGGCCCATGGCAGATACGCAGTATTTT. V and J are TRBV9 and TRBJ2-3, with 8 bases aligning to TRBD2. The trim removed 4 bases at V and 4 bases at J, leaving 17 bases unmatched. CDR1 is SGDLS, CDR2 YYNGEE, per germline. The CDR3 length is 18 residues. The whole variable domain, filled in from reference TRBV9 and TRBJ2-3, reads DSGVTQTPKHLITATGQRVTLRCSPRSGDLSVYWYQQSLDQGLQFLIQYYNGEERAKGNILERFSAQQFPDLHSELNLSSLELGDSALYFCASSPRGQRGPMADTQYFGPGTRLTVL.

The chain is built from TRBV7-2 and TRBJ2-5, with 12 bases identical to TRBD2. The CDR3 runs to 18 residues. Germline CDR1 and CDR2: SGHTA and FQGNSA. The ends lost 0 bases at V and 2 bases at J; junction bases unmatched: 7. The CDR3: CASSLARLAGGRQETQYF. As DNA, the CDR3 is TGTGCCAGCAGCTTAGCGCGGCTAGCGGGGGGGCGACAAGAGACCCAGTACTTC.

J is TRBJ2-7 and V is TRBV19; weak D call: TRBD1 (6 bases). Germline-derived CDR1 and CDR2 are LNHDA and SQIVND (reference sequence). This CDR3 has 10 amino acids. The CDR3 protein is CGRTAYEQYF. The CDR3 bases are TGTGGACGGACAGCCTACGAGCAGTACTTC.

V usage is TRBV2 and J usage is TRBJ2-7, with 10 bases that match TRBD1. Germline loops: CDR1 SNHLY, CDR2 FYNNEI. The CDR3 is 18 residues long. The ends lost 2 bases at V and 0 bases at J; junction bases unmatched: 10. The CDR3 DNA sequence: TGTGCCAGCAGTGAACTGGGACAGGGGATACCTAGCTCCTACGAGCAGTACTTC. This encodes CASSELGQGIPSSYEQYF.

This clone was seen once. The chain links TRBV11-2 to TRBJ2-3, with 16 bases identical to TRBD2. The germline V gene encodes CDR1 SGHAT and CDR2 FQNNGV. The CDR3 contains 17 residues. V shed 5 bases and J 5 bases; nucleotides not matched to a gene: 7. As DNA, the CDR3 is TGTGCCAGCAGCGCGGGACTAGCGGGGGGGCTTGGAGATACGCAGTATTTT. Amino acids: CASSAGLAGGLGDTQYF.

This clone has only one observation. The chain uses TRBV16 and TRBJ2-5, with 7 bases matching TRBD1. The CDR3 totals 14 residues. The germline gives CDR1 KGHSY, CDR2 FQNENV. V lost 1 base and J lost 4; bases outside the gene matches: 3. CDR3 sequence (DNA): TGTGCCAGCAGCCAATGGTCAGGGGGAGAGACCCAGTACTTC. It codes for CASSQWSGGETQYF.

The chain uses TRBV4-3 and TRBJ1-2; no clear D gene. V was trimmed by 1 base and J by 8 bases, leaving 14 bases between them. This CDR3 has 14 residues. In germline, CDR1 is LGHNA, CDR2 YSLEER. The CDR3 nucleotides are TGCGCCAGCAGCCAAGGCACGGGAGTTAGAGGCTACACCTTC. Amino acids: CASSQGTGVRGYTF.